This entry is about one T cell receptor (beta chain). What this receptor recognizes is not known. The input lacks base qualities; no much larger clone sits a single base away. High-throughput TCRbeta CDR3 sequencing of frozen genomic DNA was performed by immunoSEQ, including PCR amplification, mapping, bias correction and internal controls. The original methods were these. Only productive rearrangements were retained, with each unique TCRbeta sequence defined by its CDR3 nucleotide sequence together with its V and J gene. For a sequence to be called donor-reactive, it needed a frequency of at least 0.01% and at least 5-fold expansion in CFSE-low cells compared with unstimulated pre-transplant cells. Minimum frequency thresholds were set for each subject on the basis of the unstimulated sample with the lowest template count, so that a detection power of at least 90% was ensured. Repertoire turnover was measured by Jensen-Shannon divergence between the top 1000 TCRbeta sequences post- and pre-transplant. Changes in detection of donor-reactive sequences were tested with two-sided Fisher's exact tests. Imported from immuneACCESS, the table was reduced by TCRdb to in-frame sequences with V and J called. These copies leave out some clones; in studies compared against another copy, an unresolved V gene accounts for under half, and the cause of the remainder is not known. V, J and clone size are those of that table, while D and trimming were read from the DNA. Recorded for this sample are around 70,000 clones; 90% to 95% of them occurred a single time. 0.8% to 1% of the sample goes to the ten largest clones.

The data were taken from a study of T cell clones after liver transplantation (dated by TCRdb to about 2019). Broadly, across the study: ITN030ST, the source of the samples, was a randomized trial that attempted immunosuppression withdrawal within 2 years of liver transplantation. Blood samples were collected pre-transplant, pre-randomization before withdrawal, and post-randomization after either complete withdrawal or failed withdrawal. Donor-reactive T cell clones were identified by TCRbeta sequencing after a pre-transplant mixed lymphocyte reaction and then tracked in post-transplant blood. Tolerance was defined as complete withdrawal of immunosuppression for at least one year without a rise in liver enzymes beyond twice the upper limit of normal. Third party-reactive TCRbeta sequences from pre-transplant MLRs were also identified as an antigen-independent comparator for donor-reactive sequences. Of the eight recipients, a few were HCV-positive, while the remaining recipients had been transplanted for non-autoimmune, non-viral indications. Until randomization at 12-24 months post-transplant, subjects were given standard immunosuppression, with no induction therapy. The study cohort included 8 liver transplant recipients, of whom 3 were classified as tolerant and 5 as non-tolerant. Overall results and qualifications from the work: In a couple of subjects, low numbers of available donor cells limited the measurable donor-reactive repertoire. Without allograft tissue specimens, donor-reactive T cells may have migrated into the graft rather than being deleted. In 5 of 8 subjects, circulating donor-reactive CD4 TCRbeta sequences decreased significantly after transplant, regardless of tolerance or HCV status. After accounting for repertoire turnover, donor-reactive detection was significantly reduced in 7 of 8 subjects for CD4 and 8 of 8 for CD8. Donor-reactive sequences decreased more than third party-reactive sequences, which suggests partial antigen-specific deletion that was not related to withdrawal success. Conclusions were preliminary, limited by small, heterogeneous patient numbers and non-standardized post-transplant time points.

Unstimulated PBMCs, after thawing, were stained for CD3, CD4 and CD8 and then FACS-sorted into CD3+CD4+ and CD3+CD8+ populations. All 8 studied subjects were randomized to immunosuppression withdrawal. The Qiagen DNeasy Blood and Tissue Kit was used to isolate genomic DNA. The germline V gene yields MDHEN for CDR1 and SYDVKM for CDR2. The V and J ends are trimmed by 6 bases and 7 bases, leaving 10 bases between them. The CDR3 sequence holds 12 residues, the cysteine and phenylalanine included. The sequence is cut down to CDR3 DNA, 36 bases in frame from base 1. This receptor chain uses TRBV28 and TRBJ2-1; the best D guess is TRBD2, with 6 bases matching. The clonotype comes from a human patient who received a liver transplant. Following transplantation, T cells from the graft donor may be among those present. The sequencing used CD4+ T cells from blood, collected less than 28 months after liver transplant. CDR3 region: CASSRGGNEQFF. The DNA reads TGTGCCAGCAGCCGAGGAGGGAATGAGCAGTTCTTC.